Below are 13 T cell receptor beta chains sequenced from a single sample in a study of blood T cell repertoires in COVID-19. TCRdb's table, derived via immunoSEQ multiplex PCR, lists solely in-frame clones and lacks some. The sample records 200,000 to 250,000 clones, roughly 80% being singletons. Source material: peripheral blood. The origin of the receptors is an older woman with acute or convalescent COVID-19.

J is TRBJ1-4 and V is TRBV4-1; possibly TRBD1 for D (6 bases). The V gene lost 4 bases and the J gene lost 3 bases, with 12 bases spanning the gap. Germline CDR1 MGHRA, CDR2 YSYEKL. The CDR3 covers 15 residues. The DNA for the CDR3 is TGCGCCAGCAGCCCGCAGACAGGCTCTAATGAAAAACTGTTTTTT. It codes for CASSPQTGSNEKLFF.

On this clone itself: Sequence at one end of the junction differs from germline and may be a read error. The same CDR3 also results from other DNA sequences found in this sample. V is TRBV5-1 and J is TRBJ2-1; TRBD1 might be the D (6 bases). Germline CDR1 SGHRS, CDR2 YFSETQ. There are 15 residues in the CDR3. CDR3: CASSGRAGAGNEQFF. Here the CDR3 DNA reads TGTGCCAGCAGCGGTCGGGCAGGGGCTGGCAATGAGCAGTTCTTC.

The rearrangement joins TRBV5-4 to TRBJ2-3, with 10 bases identical to TRBD2. The CDR3 consists of 13 residues. J was trimmed by 7 bases and V by 5 bases; bases with no gene match: 4. CDR1 and CDR2 (germline): SGHNT, YYREEE (reference sequence). In DNA form, the CDR3 reads TGTGCCAGCAGTTTAGCGGGGGGAAATACGCAGTATTTT. Translated, it gives CASSLAGGNTQYF.

V and J are TRBV6-5 and TRBJ2-2, with 9 bases identical to TRBD1. Trimming took 6 bases from V and 4 from J; bases not matched to a gene: 6. This CDR3 contains 15 residues. CDR1 is MNHEY and CDR2 is SVGAGI in the germline V gene. The CDR3 reads CASSGTGSFTGELFF. CDR3 nucleotide sequence: TGTGCCAGCAGCGGGACAGGGAGCTTCACCGGGGAGCTGTTTTTT.

The V call is TRBV30, the J call TRBJ1-3; unclear D gene. Germline loops: CDR1 GTSNPN, CDR2 SVGIG (reference sequence). This CDR3 spans 14 amino acids. The ends were cut back, 4 bases at V and 0 bases at J, with 10 bases in the middle. The chain's CDR3 is CAWNLGISGNTIYF. CDR3 nucleotide sequence: TGTGCCTGGAACCTCGGGATCTCTGGAAACACCATATATTTT.

This clone was picked up one time. This sequence joins TRBV12-3 or TRBV12-4 and TRBJ1-2; D is undetermined. V shed 6 bases and J shed 7 bases, with 12 bases lying between them. CDR3 length: 12 amino acids. The CDR3 DNA follows: TGTGCCAGCAGCCGGGAGCTTCTTGGCTACACCTTC. Residues: CASSRELLGYTF.

The chain joins TRBV7-2 to TRBJ2-3; D is possibly TRBD2 (6 bases). Trimming removed 3 bases at V and 7 bases at J, with 11 bases between. Germline-derived CDR1 and CDR2 are SGHTA and FQGNSA. This CDR3 has 13 amino acids. CDR3 loop: CASSFPAGYTQYF. Here the CDR3 DNA reads TGTGCCAGCAGCTTTCCAGCGGGCTATACGCAGTATTTT.

V is TRBV7-2 and J is TRBJ1-1; perhaps TRBD1 as D (5 bases). V lost 5 bases to trimming and J lost 5 bases, with 18 bases between them. This CDR3 has 15 residues. CDR1 and CDR2 (germline): SGHTA, FQGNSA. CDR3: CASSPITGGVTEAFF. In DNA form, the CDR3 reads TGTGCCAGCAGCCCCATCACGGGGGGAGTGACTGAAGCTTTCTTT. The variable domain in full, completed from reference TRBV7-2 and TRBJ1-1, reads GAGVSQSPSNKVTEKGKDVELRCDPISGHTALYWYRQSLGQGLEFLIYFQGNSAPDKSGLPSDRFSAERTGGSVSTLTIQRTQQEDSAVYLCASSPITGGVTEAFFGQGTRLTVV.

The CDR3, as DNA: TGTGCCAGCAGCTTAGTAACCCTAGCGGGGGGCCGAGGCAATGAGCAGTTCTTC. It is translated as CASSLVTLAGGRGNEQFF. This chain connects TRBV7-2 to TRBJ2-1, with TRBD2 identical over 11 bases. This CDR3 region has 18 residues. The V gene's germline CDR1 is SGHTA and CDR2 FQGNSA. V lost 1 base and J lost 6; bases outside the gene matches: 11.

This chain uses TRBV27 with TRBJ1-1; D is undetermined. CDR3 length equals 14 residues. Trimming pared 7 bases from V and 0 bases from J, leaving 12 bases between. Germline V gene lookup returns CDR1 MNHEY and CDR2 SMNVEV (reference sequence). The CDR3 bases are TGTGCCAGCACTAGATCAAGCCTGAACACTGAAGCTTTCTTT. Protein product: CASTRSSLNTEAFF.

This rearrangement joins TRBV12-3 or TRBV12-4 to TRBJ2-7; D perhaps matches TRBD2 (6 bases). This CDR3 spans 13 amino acids. Trimming left V 6 bases short and J 2 bases short, with 11 bases between. As DNA, the CDR3 is TGTGCCAGCAGGCCTGGAGGGACCTACGAGCAGTACTTC. Protein product: CASRPGGTYEQYF.

The table lists this clone with a few counts. The J gene is TRBJ1-2, the V gene TRBV12-2; TRBD1, the table's D call, lacks a check against the DNA. TRBV12-2 has pseudogene status. The CDR3 has 15 residues. The CDR3 DNA reads as TGTGCAAGTCGCTTAGCAGGGGCAGCTAACTATGGCTACACCTTC. Its translation: CASRLAGAANYGYTF.

The V gene is TRBV5-6, the J gene TRBJ2-3, with 8 bases fitting TRBD1. Germline trimming cut 5 bases from V and 4 bases from J; bases unmatched to any gene: 9. The CDR3 consists of 15 residues. Germline values: CDR1 SGHDT, CDR2 YYEEEE. The CDR3 sequence is CASSFPRQGPDTQYF. As DNA, the CDR3 is TGTGCCAGCAGTTTCCCTCGACAGGGGCCAGATACGCAGTATTTT.